These T cell receptor beta chains were read from a single sample in a study of control samples from healthy donors and cancer patients. Produced via immunoSEQ multiplex PCR; TCRdb's table is partial and in-frame only. This table has some 140,000 clones, around 94% appearing once. Input material: PBMCs. The source is a man in his 60s with colorectal cancer. Each CDR3 is given with its conserved first and last residue. The D gene is left open where the match is weak. Clone size appears in some rows only: once, few, many, or a class for an expanded clone.

.,TRBV6-2/TRBV6-3,few,TRBJ1-5,CASSSSAAKGNQPQHF,TGTGCCAGCAGTTCGTCCGCAGCAAAGGGCAATCAGCCCCAGCATTTT
.,TRBV6-5,.,TRBJ2-2,CASSARDTGELFF,TGTGCCAGCAGCGCTCGGGACACCGGGGAGCTGTTTTTT
.,TRBV28,once,TRBJ1-2,CASSPTGNHYGYTF,TGTGCCAGCAGTCCTACAGGGAATCACTATGGCTACACCTTC
.,TRBV12-5,.,TRBJ2-5,CASGSRETQYF,TGTGCTAGTGGTTCCCGAGAGACCCAGTACTTC
.,TRBV25-1,.,TRBJ2-7,CASPRIHGDAQYEQYF,TGTGCCAGCCCTCGAATCCACGGGGACGCACAATACGAGCAGTACTTC
.,TRBV7-9,.,TRBJ1-6,CASTEGGGSPLHF,TGTGCCAGCACCGAGGGAGGGGGTTCACCCCTCCACTTT
TRBD1,TRBV19,.,TRBJ1-5,CASSTRDRGEHF,TGTGCCAGTAGTACACGAGACAGGGGGGAACATTTT
TRBD1,TRBV5-1,.,TRBJ1-2,CASSLATGAGHYGYTF,TGCGCCAGCAGCTTGGCCACAGGGGCGGGACACTATGGCTACACCTTC
TRBD1,TRBV12-3/TRBV12-4,.,TRBJ1-2,CASSLGTGGGYTF,TGTGCCAGCAGTTTAGGGACAGGGGGAGGCTACACCTTC
.,TRBV19,.,TRBJ1-1,CASTPLAGVTEAFF,TGTGCCAGTACCCCCCTAGCAGGGGTTACTGAAGCTTTCTTT
.,TRBV9,.,TRBJ2-7,CASSVLWGTSPYEQYF,TGTGCCAGCAGCGTTTTGTGGGGGACGAGTCCCTACGAGCAGTACTTC
.,TRBV18,.,TRBJ2-1,CASSPADSNNEQFF,TGTGCCAGCTCACCGGCGGACAGTAACAATGAGCAGTTCTTC
TRBD2,TRBV5-1,once,TRBJ2-5,CASSLGTSGEEETQYF,TGCGCCAGCAGCTTGGGAACTAGCGGGGAGGAAGAGACCCAGTACTTC
.,TRBV24-1,.,TRBJ2-3,CATGGTREGDTQYF,TGTGCCACCGGCGGGACAAGGGAGGGGGATACGCAGTATTTT
.,TRBV30,.,TRBJ1-1,CAWSGLGKMNTEAFF,TGTGCCTGGAGTGGGTTAGGCAAGATGAACACTGAAGCTTTCTTT
TRBD1,TRBV19,.,TRBJ1-2,CASSGLQGDYGYTF,TGTGCCAGTAGTGGGCTTCAGGGGGACTATGGCTACACCTTC
.,TRBV7-9,.,TRBJ2-5,CASSPGSWETQYF,TGTGCCAGCAGCCCGGGATCTTGGGAGACCCAGTACTTC
.,TRBV5-5,.,TRBJ1-2,CASSGTFNYGYTF,TGTGCCAGCAGCGGGACTTTTAACTATGGCTACACCTTC
TRBD1,TRBV6-5,.,TRBJ2-7,CASSYNGQGASYEQYF,TGTGCCAGCAGTTATAACGGACAGGGGGCGTCCTACGAGCAGTACTTC
TRBD2,TRBV10-3,once,TRBJ2-1,CAMGTSGGFEQFF,TGTGCCATGGGGACTAGCGGGGGATTCGAGCAGTTCTTC
.,TRBV15,.,TRBJ2-7,CATSRGLTYEQYF,TGTGCCACCAGCAGAGGACTGACCTACGAGCAGTACTTC
.,TRBV28,.,TRBJ2-7,CASSLWSGKTILYEQYF,TGTGCCAGCAGTTTGTGGTCGGGGAAGACTATACTCTACGAGCAGTACTTC
TRBD1,TRBV29-1,.,TRBJ2-7,CSARVGQATYEQYF,TGCAGCGCAAGGGTGGGACAGGCGACCTACGAGCAGTACTTC
.,TRBV11-2,.,TRBJ2-1,CASSRGPDNEQFF,TGTGCCAGCAGCCGCGGTCCGGACAACGAGCAGTTCTTC
TRBD1,TRBV19,.,TRBJ1-1,CASETGDGDGGEAFF,TGTGCCAGTGAGACAGGGGACGGAGACGGAGGGGAAGCTTTCTTT
TRBD1,TRBV7-9,.,TRBJ1-2,CASSRDRVGGYTF,TGTGCCAGCAGCAGGGACAGGGTCGGTGGCTACACCTTC
TRBD1,TRBV7-2,.,TRBJ1-1,CASSLGDRGRPVTEAFF,TGTGCCAGCAGCTTGGGGGACAGGGGGCGCCCCGTCACTGAAGCTTTCTTT
TRBD1,TRBV6-5,.,TRBJ1-2,CASRQGTAGYTF,TGTGCCAGCCGCCAGGGGACAGCCGGCTACACCTTC
TRBD1,TRBV7-8,.,TRBJ1-6,CASSLGTGGRILALHF,TGTGCCAGCAGCTTAGGGACAGGGGGTCGGATTCTGGCCCTCCACTTT
TRBD1,TRBV19,.,TRBJ1-2,CASTQPGTGAGGYTF,TGTGCCAGTACCCAACCGGGGACAGGGGCGGGTGGCTACACCTTC
.,TRBV28,.,TRBJ2-5,CASSLAPSGTGTGETQYF,TGTGCCAGCAGTTTAGCTCCCAGCGGGACAGGTACAGGGGAGACCCAGTACTTC
TRBD2,TRBV6-1,.,TRBJ2-7,CASSEWTSGDMYEQYF,TGTGCCAGCAGTGAATGGACTAGCGGGGACATGTACGAGCAGTACTTC
.,TRBV6-2/TRBV6-3,.,TRBJ2-5,CASSYRRGGRPETQYF,TGTGCCAGCAGTTACAGGAGGGGGGGCCGCCCCGAGACCCAGTACTTC
TRBD1,TRBV13,.,TRBJ2-2,CASRDGTGMNTGELFF,TGTGCCAGCAGGGACGGGACAGGGATGAACACCGGGGAGCTGTTTTTT
TRBD2,TRBV9,.,TRBJ2-7,CASSREGAEQYF,TGTGCCAGCAGTAGGGAGGGTGCCGAGCAGTACTTC
TRBD1,TRBV14,.,TRBJ2-6,CASSAGTGASGGANVLTF,TGTGCCAGCAGCGCCGGGACAGGGGCCTCCGGAGGGGCCAACGTCCTGACTTTC
TRBD2,TRBV19,.,TRBJ2-3,CASSDRGGLSTDTQYF,TGTGCCAGTAGTGACCGCGGGGGGCTTAGCACAGATACGCAGTATTTT
TRBD1,TRBV5-1,.,TRBJ1-4,CASSLGDRDSEKLFF,TGCGCCAGCAGCTTAGGGGACAGGGATAGTGAAAAACTGTTTTTT
.,TRBV6-2/TRBV6-3,.,TRBJ2-3,CASSYLGRDTDTQYF,TGTGCCAGCAGTTACCTCGGTAGAGACACAGATACGCAGTATTTT
.,TRBV5-1,.,TRBJ1-1,CASSGVMNTEAFF,TGCGCCAGCAGTGGAGTCATGAACACTGAAGCTTTCTTT
.,TRBV7-9,.,TRBJ1-2,CASSRVGAHYGYTF,TGTGCCAGCAGCCGCGTCGGGGCCCACTATGGCTACACCTTC
.,TRBV23-1,.,TRBJ2-2,CASNTGPRGETGELFF,TGCGCCAGCAATACAGGGCCCCGGGGGGAAACCGGGGAGCTGTTTTTT
TRBD1,TRBV10-3,.,TRBJ1-2,CAISGQGEDYGYTF,TGTGCCATCAGCGGACAGGGTGAGGACTATGGCTACACCTTC
TRBD1,TRBV4-2,.,TRBJ2-3,CASSQDPGQGSYTQYF,TGTGCCAGCAGCCAAGATCCGGGACAGGGTTCGTATACGCAGTATTTT
.,TRBV10-3,.,TRBJ1-4,CAISVESREKLFF,TGTGCCATCAGTGTTGAGAGTCGTGAAAAACTGTTTTTT
.,TRBV6-5,.,TRBJ2-1,CASSYSSGLMGEQFF,TGTGCCAGCAGTTACTCATCCGGGTTAATGGGTGAGCAGTTCTTC
TRBD1,TRBV27,.,TRBJ1-2,CASSSLSTGGYGYTF,TGTGCCAGCAGTTCACTTTCGACAGGGGGCTATGGCTACACCTTC
TRBD2,TRBV20-1,.,TRBJ2-5,CSALAGETQYF,TGCAGTGCTCTAGCGGGGGAGACCCAGTACTTC
.,TRBV5-1,.,TRBJ1-1,CASSLDTGSAFF,TGCGCCAGCAGCTTGGATACAGGGAGCGCTTTCTTT
.,TRBV6-2/TRBV6-3,.,TRBJ2-7,CASSYSNNYEQYF,TGTGCCAGCAGTTACTCGAACAACTACGAGCAGTACTTC
.,TRBV7-2,.,TRBJ2-6,CASSHGGSGANVLTF,TGTGCCAGCAGCCACGGCGGGTCTGGGGCCAACGTCCTGACTTTC
.,TRBV5-4,.,TRBJ1-2,CASSPGGVLDYGYTF,TGTGCCAGCAGCCCCGGCGGGGTTCTGGACTATGGCTACACCTTC
TRBD2,TRBV5-4,.,TRBJ2-3,CASSLGGDTDTQYF,TGTGCCAGCAGCCTTGGGGGGGACACAGATACGCAGTATTTT